There are many counts of the clone carrying this T cell receptor (beta chain). This sample was taken from a study of T cells in Graves' hyperthyroidism and ophthalmopathy. Study-wide context: Peripheral blood was collected at initial diagnosis, before any treatment.

This CDR3 is 15 amino acids long. CDR1 is MDHEN and CDR2 is SYDVKM in the germline V gene. V dropped 5 bases and J dropped 3 bases, with 17 bases sitting between them. RNA transcripts were the template for amplifying TCR beta CDR3 regions. Primed by the HTBI set, a first-round RT-PCR was run on the TCR CDR3. One entry per CDR3 protein results from TCRdb running MiXCR on the multiplex PCR reads. The sample carries roughly 180,000 distinct CDR3 sequences, over 7.5% recorded once. The sample comprised blood. The genes are TRBV28 and TRBJ2-7, with D possibly matching TRBD2 (6 bases). The sequence was collected from a woman between 18 and 29 years old with Graves' hyperthyroidism that later progressed to Graves' ophthalmopathy. The chain's CDR3 is CASSNNGGPSYEQYF. The CDR3 DNA sequence: TGTGCCAGCAGTAATAACGGGGGACCCAGCTACGAGCAGTACTTC.